The 10 T cell receptor beta chains reported below all come from one sample, sequenced in a study of CD8 T cells in ankylosing spondylitis. Study-wide results and limits: Ankylosing spondylitis blood seemed to carry a telltale TCR beta motif made of fewer than ten highly homologous variants.

No cognate antigen is known for these TCRs. TCRdb reanalysed the 5' RACE reads using MiXCR and keeps one entry per CDR3 protein. The sample lists 800,000 to 900,000 distinct CDR3 sequences, roughly 10% occurring once. The sample was blood, either unsorted or a sorted T cell fraction (not recorded which). These receptors were obtained from a male donor with ankylosing spondylitis.

The genes are TRBV20-1 and TRBJ1-1, with D unresolved. This CDR3 comprises 15 residues. V lost 1 base and J 1 base, leaving 13 bases between the germline ends. Per germline, CDR1 DFQATT and CDR2 SNEGSKA (reference sequence). In DNA form, the CDR3 reads TGCAGTGCTAGAGTGAGCTGGACTCCGAACACTGAAGCTTTCTTT. Protein product: CSARVSWTPNTEAFF.

The J gene is TRBJ2-3, the V gene TRBV24-1; no reliable D call. V dropped 5 bases and J dropped 4 bases, with 3 bases sitting between them. The CDR3 extends over 11 amino acids. Germline CDR1 reads KGHDR; CDR2 reads SFDVKD. CDR3: CATSVSDTQYF. The CDR3 nucleotides are TGTGCCACCAGTGTCTCAGATACGCAGTATTTT.

This clonotype has a count of ten or more. This chain uses TRBV29-1 with TRBJ1-1, with D possibly matching TRBD1 (5 bases). V shed 3 bases and J shed 3 bases, with 11 bases lying between them. Germline CDR1 and CDR2: SQVTM and ANQGSEA. The CDR3 has 13 amino acids. The CDR3 nucleotides are TGCAGCGTTGATCGGGGCGCGGACACTGAAGCTTTCTTT. This translates into CSVDRGADTEAFF. The entire variable domain, with the rest obtained from reference TRBV29-1 and TRBJ1-1, is as follows: SAVISQKPSRDICQRGTSLTIQCQVDSQVTMMFWYRQQPGQSLTLIATANQGSEATYESGFVIDKFPISRPNLTFSTLTVSNMSPEDSSIYLCSVDRGADTEAFFGQGTRLTVV.

This rearrangement joins TRBV5-1 to TRBJ2-1; a possible D gene is TRBD1 (6 bases). The CDR3 is 13 amino acids. The germline V gene encodes CDR1 SGHRS and CDR2 YFSETQ. V was clipped by 5 bases and J by 3 bases, with 9 bases between them. CDR3 nucleotide sequence: TGCGCCAGCAGACAGGGACACTACAATGAGCAGTTCTTC. Protein product: CASRQGHYNEQFF.

This chain uses TRBV6-5 with TRBJ2-2; maybe TRBD2 (6 bases). Trimming left V 2 bases short and J 1 base short, with 11 bases between. Per the germline V gene, CDR1 is MNHEY and CDR2 is SVGAGI. The length of the CDR3 is 16 residues. The CDR3 DNA reads as TGTGCCAGCAGTTACGGAGGGGCCATGAACACCGGGGAGCTGTTTTTT. This sequence encodes CASSYGGAMNTGELFF.

The chain links TRBV20-1 to TRBJ1-3; D unclear. This CDR3 contains 14 residues. Germline V CDR1 and CDR2: DFQATT, SNEGSKA (reference sequence). Trimming left V 2 bases short and J 1 base short, with 9 bases between. The CDR3 protein is CSARSGVSGNTIYF. The CDR3 region has the DNA TGCAGTGCTAGAAGTGGGGTTTCTGGAAACACCATATATTTT.

This chain connects TRBV18 to TRBJ1-2; D call uncertain. From germline, CDR1 is KGHSH and CDR2 LQKENI. V lost 0 bases and J lost 7, with 18 bases in between. The CDR3 loop spans 16 amino acids. The CDR3 nucleotides are TGTGCCAGCTCACCACCGGGCGGGAATCCGTTAGGTGGCTACACCTTC. Protein: CASSPPGGNPLGGYTF.

This clonotype has a handful of counts. The chain combines TRBV20-1 with TRBJ1-1, with 11 bases that match TRBD1. The CDR3 runs to 14 residues. V trimming: 0 bases; J trimming: 6 bases; junction bases outside the gene matches: 3. Germline loops: CDR1 DFQATT, CDR2 SNEGSKA (reference sequence). The CDR3 here is CSAREGQGVPEAFF. The CDR3 DNA reads TGCAGTGCTAGAGAGGGACAGGGGGTACCTGAAGCTTTCTTT.

This clonotype was seen at least ten times. The chain links TRBV20-1 to TRBJ2-5; no reliable D call. The CDR3 covers 13 residues. V was pared by 4 bases and J by 0 bases, with 9 bases between. Germline V gene data show CDR1 as DFQATT and CDR2 as SNEGSKA (reference sequence). CDR3 sequence reads: CSATGPNQETQYF. The DNA of the CDR3 is TGCAGTGCTACCGGGCCTAACCAAGAGACCCAGTACTTC.

The J gene is TRBJ2-7, the V gene TRBV5-6; TRBD2 aligns across 9 bases. CDR1 and CDR2 from the germline V gene are SGHDT and YYEEEE. The CDR3 has 15 amino acids. Trimming cost V 4 bases and J 7 bases; bases outside gene matches: 12. The CDR3 protein is CASSPAGGLFTEQYF. The CDR3 DNA is TGTGCCAGCAGCCCAGCGGGAGGTCTCTTCACGGAGCAGTACTTC. The entire variable domain, with the rest obtained from reference TRBV5-6 and TRBJ2-7, is as follows: DAGVTQSPTHLIKTRGQQVTLRCSPKSGHDTVSWYQQALGQGPQFIFQYYEEEERQRGNFPDRFSGHQFPNYSSELNVNALLLGDSALYLCASSPAGGLFTEQYFGPGTRLTVT.